This TCR beta chain was sequenced for a study of blood T cell repertoires in COVID-19 (dated by TCRdb to the early 2020s). A note on the overall study: Samples covering the acute and convalescent phases of COVID-19 were provided by collaborators in the United States, Italy and Spain. The prospective study material was composed of cDNA or gDNA derived from T cells, B-cell-depleted T cells, or PBMCs. Deeply sampled blood TCRbeta repertoires from subjects exposed to, actively infected with, or recovered from COVID-19 were included in the dataset. The repertoires were released in a freely available public database meant as a resource for research on the immune response to SARS-CoV-2. The samples were drawn from two sources: the first 160 participants of the ongoing ImmuneRACE study, and over 950 subjects contributed by 6 global collaborators. Nearly every sample came with metadata listing a de-identified subject ID, COVID-19 status, age in years and sex. HLA class I and class II types, where available, came from metadata supplied by the sample provider rather than from assay-based typing.

Participants in the prospective study were aged about 18 to 95 years, lived in 24 United States geographic areas, and enrolled through a virtual design. In the prospective study, cohorts were assigned on the basis of participant-reported clinical history obtained from a screening survey and a study questionnaire. In the prospective study, mobile phlebotomists collected whole blood, serum and a nasopharyngeal or oropharyngeal swab from each participant. Additional blood draws and questionnaires over an approximately two-month period could optionally be provided by prospective study participants. Before DNA extraction, blood samples from the prospective study were shipped at room temperature or frozen. As to this clone: No antigen is known for it. Base qualities are missing; no much larger clone stands one base away.

The research as a whole found: The amount of clinical and demographic metadata varied by source and participant and was provided uncurated.

The junction shows trimming of 3 bases on V and 0 bases on J, and the gene matches do not reach 7 bases of it. Taken from cysteine to phenylalanine, the CDR3 has 17 residues. Only the CDR3 DNA stays, 51 bases, in frame from base 1. CDR1 and CDR2, looked up from the germline V gene (reference sequence), are DFQATT and SNEGSKA. TCRbeta CDR3 regions were amplified from genomic DNA using the immunoSEQ Assay, a bias-controlled multiplex PCR. As for the authors' bioinformatics: Nucleated cell counts per sample were estimated from amplification of reference gene primers within the assay. Sequence reads were collapsed and filtered to measure the absolute abundance of every unique TCRbeta CDR3 rearrangement. For each sample, productive Simpson clonality was calculated as the square root of Simpson's diversity index over productive rearrangements. TCRdb retrieved this table from immuneACCESS and kept in-frame rearrangements only. Not all clones are present; in checked studies, unresolved V genes account for under half, and no reason is known for the remainder. The V and J calls and clone size were taken over from that table, and D and trimming were inferred from the DNA. The sample data list about 230,000 clones, and roughly 90% of these were observed just once. 3.5% to 4% of the sample rests with the top ten.

This chain is built from TRBV20-1 and TRBJ2-6; 8 bases in the junction line up with TRBD1. The receptor's source is a woman in her thirties with acute COVID-19. The sequencing sample was made of PBMCs or T cells enriched from blood (not recorded which). The encoded CDR3 is CSASVDRDFSGANVLTF. The bases read TGCAGTGCTAGTGTGGACAGGGATTTCTCTGGGGCCAACGTCCTGACTTTC.